These 10 T cell receptor beta chains were all obtained from the same sample, sequenced in a study of T cells after yellow fever vaccination. MiXCR, run by TCRdb on the 5' RACE reads, gives a single entry per CDR3 protein. The sample yields approximately 120,000 distinct CDR3 sequences, more than 6% seen once. The sample was CD4+ T cells sorted from PBMCs, taken roughly 10 days after the first yellow fever vaccination. These receptors all come from a man younger than 35 who received the YFV17D yellow fever vaccine.

This clonotype was picked up many times. V usage is TRBV6-2 or TRBV6-3 and J usage is TRBJ2-7, with D perhaps TRBD2 (5 bases). The CDR3 length is 14 residues. Germline CDR1 is MNHEY and CDR2 is SVGEGT. Between the trimmed V and J ends, which lost 5 bases and 1 base, there was a span of 12 bases. CDR3 loop: CASSRGRLSYEQYV. CDR3 nucleotide sequence: TGTGCCAGCAGTCGCGGCCGACTATCCTACGAGCAGTACGTC.

This clonotype showed up many times. The chain recombines TRBV15 with TRBJ2-7, with D possibly matching TRBD1 (6 bases). Between the trimmed V and J ends, which lost 0 bases and 3 bases, there was a span of 6 bases. This CDR3 is built from 13 residues. Germline lookup yields CDR1 LNHNV and CDR2 YYDKDF (reference sequence). The CDR3 sequence: CATSRDRGYEQYV. CDR3 nucleotide sequence: TGTGCCACCAGCAGAGACAGGGGCTACGAGCAGTACGTC.

This clonotype was found many times. This chain joins TRBV7-2 and TRBJ1-5, with D possibly TRBD1 on 6 matching bases. Germline-derived CDR1 and CDR2 are SGHTA and FQGNSA. V was trimmed by 3 bases and J by 4 bases, leaving 13 bases between them. This CDR3 has 15 amino acids. The CDR3 bases are TGTGCCAGCAGCTTTGGGGGGCGCAGGAATCAGCCCCAGCATTTT. This sequence encodes CASSFGGRRNQPQHF.

This clonotype was seen many times. This rearrangement joins TRBV30 to TRBJ2-4; 9 positions match TRBD2. J was trimmed by 9 bases and V by 7 bases; bases with no gene match: 10. The CDR3 sequence is 13 residues long. Germline CDR1 reads GTSNPN; CDR2 reads SVGIG (reference sequence). In DNA, the CDR3 is TGTGCCTTAAACATAGCGGGGGAGAGCATTCAGTACTTC. Its protein is CALNIAGESIQYF.

This chain uses TRBV19 with TRBJ2-7; D is perhaps TRBD1 (7 bases). The CDR3 sequence is 16 residues long. From germline, CDR1 is LNHDA and CDR2 SQIVND (reference sequence). Trimming cost V 4 bases and J 1 base, with 17 bases left between them. CDR3 nucleotides: TGTGCCAGTAGTAGGGGAGGAGGGGGCGCATCCTACGAGCAGTACGTC. It specifies CASSRGGGGASYEQYV.

This clonotype was seen more than once but under ten times. The rearrangement links TRBV10-3 to TRBJ2-5; D is unclear. This CDR3 contains 16 residues. The V gene's germline CDR1 is ENHRY and CDR2 SYGVKD. Trimming shortened V by 4 bases and J by 5 bases, and 20 bases separated the two germline ends. The CDR3 DNA follows: TGTGCCATCAGTGGGGGTCGGACCTGGAGAGAGGAGACCCAGTACTTC. Protein: CAISGGRTWREETQYF.

This clonotype has at least ten counts. The rearrangement joins TRBV2 to TRBJ2-5, with TRBD1 as a possible D gene (6 bases). Trimming removed 6 bases from V and 2 bases from J, with 13 bases in between. This CDR3 is 14 amino acids long. Germline values: CDR1 SNHLY, CDR2 FYNNEI. For the CDR3, the DNA is TGTGCCAGCAGCCGAACGGACAGACAAGAGACCCAGTACTTC. This gives the protein CASSRTDRQETQYF.

This clonotype was recorded many times. The chain carries TRBV12-3 or TRBV12-4 and TRBJ2-3, with 8 nucleotides matching TRBD2. The CDR3 contains 15 residues. V dropped 0 bases and J dropped 5; count of bases not matched to a gene: 4. CDR3 sequence (DNA): TGTGCCAGCAGTTTAGCTCGCGCGGGGGGAGATACGCAGTATTTT. This codes for CASSLARAGGDTQYF.

This sequence joins TRBV5-1 and TRBJ1-1, with D maybe TRBD1 (5 bases). The CDR3 runs to 15 residues. Trimming left V 7 bases short and J 3 bases short, with 19 bases between. Looked up from germline, CDR1 is SGHRS and CDR2 is YFSETQ. CDR3: CASRFSPQGDTEAFF. CDR3 DNA sequence: TGCGCCAGCCGGTTTTCACCCCAGGGAGACACTGAAGCTTTCTTT.

The sample holds a few counts of this clonotype. The CDR3 nucleotides read TGTGCCAGTAGCACTTGGACAGGGGGCGGCGGGGAGCTGTTTTTT. Translation: CASSTWTGGGGELFF. V gene TRBV19 combines with J gene TRBJ2-2; 11 bases align to TRBD1. The junction had 7 bases not matched to a gene; V was cut back by 6 bases and J by 7 bases. The CDR3 covers 15 residues. Per germline, CDR1 LNHDA and CDR2 SQIVND (reference sequence). The full variable domain, rest sourced from reference TRBV19 and TRBJ2-2, is DGGITQSPKYLFRKEGQNVTLSCEQNLNHDAMYWYRQDPGQGLRLIYYSQIVNDFQKGDIAEGYSVSREKKESFPLTVTSAQKNPTAFYLCASSTWTGGGGELFFGEGSRLTVL.